This T cell receptor (beta chain) was documented in a study of vaccination effects on CD4 cells after COVID-19. Study in general: Everyone in the study got two shots of either the BNT162b2 or mRNA-1273 vaccine.

CDR1 is MNHEY, CDR2 SVGEGT, per germline. V lost 3 bases to trimming and J lost 3 bases; unmatched junction nucleotides: 2. The CDR3 runs 14 residues. Viral peptide pool expansion of antigen-specific CD4+ T cells preceded sequencing in the ViraFEST assay. Subsequent to a culture period of about ten days, CD4+ T cells were isolated. Nobody among the vaccine recipients had prior SARS-CoV-2 infection (nucleocapsid antibodies were negative). Comments on this clone: The target antigen is unknown.

Clones were sequenced by immunoSEQ multiplex PCR, and TCRdb holds only the in-frame ones, with some missing. The table lists just under 45,000 clones, around 78% of them singletons. The V and J genes are TRBV6-2 or TRBV6-3 and TRBJ2-3; 8 nucleotides agree with TRBD2. The receptor was derived from a human donor who received a COVID-19 vaccine. The input for sequencing was CD4+ T cells from PBMCs cultured with SARS-CoV-2 spike peptides, taken before COVID-19 vaccination. The CDR3 loop reads CASSYSSGTDTQYF. CDR3 sequence (DNA): TGTGCCAGCAGTTATTCTAGCGGGACAGATACGCAGTATTTT.